This TCR beta chain was obtained from a study of regulatory T cells in long-lasting Graves disease. Study findings and constraints: The researchers studied only peripheral blood, not thyroid tissue.

Trimming stripped 6 bases from V and 8 bases from J, with 15 bases between. Germline-derived CDR1 and CDR2 are SGHAT and FQNNGV. This CDR3 is 13 amino acids long. The time point denotes: newly diagnosed GD, antithyroid drugs for less than 3 months. Generation of the TCR library employed RNA extracted from PBMCs. Recruitment took place at an endocrinology department in Xi'an, China. The authors built TCR beta libraries using iRepertoire HTBI primers and Arm-PCR of CDR3 regions. TCRdb itself ran the multiplex PCR reads through MiXCR, one entry per CDR3 protein. The sample includes about 420,000 distinct CDR3 sequences, less than 20% seen only once; the top ten take 20% to 25%. There are many counts of this clonotype. Its antigen is currently unknown. These data were also filed under a second study, of T cells in Graves' hyperthyroidism and ophthalmopathy. This second study says: A set of HTBI primers served as the primers for a first-round RT-PCR of the TCR CDR3.

The specimen was peripheral blood mononuclear cells (PBMCs), collected at new diagnosis, from a patient treated with antithyroid drugs. The clonotype was recovered from a woman between 18 and 29 years old with Graves disease. The J gene is TRBJ2-3, the V gene TRBV11-2; D gene uncertain. CDR3 region: CASRSDRIVTQYF. CDR3 DNA sequence: TGTGCCAGCAGGTCCGATCGGATAGTTACGCAGTATTTT.